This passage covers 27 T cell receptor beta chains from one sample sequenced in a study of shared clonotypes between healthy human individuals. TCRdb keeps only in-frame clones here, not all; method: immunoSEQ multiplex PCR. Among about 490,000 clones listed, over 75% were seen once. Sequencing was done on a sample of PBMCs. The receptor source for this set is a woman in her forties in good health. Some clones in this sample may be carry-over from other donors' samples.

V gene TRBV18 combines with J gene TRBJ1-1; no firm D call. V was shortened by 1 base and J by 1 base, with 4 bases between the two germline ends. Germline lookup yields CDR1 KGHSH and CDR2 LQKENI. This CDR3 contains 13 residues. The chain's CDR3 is CASSPQENTEAFF. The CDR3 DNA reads TGTGCCAGCTCACCACAAGAGAACACTGAAGCTTTCTTT.

This CDR3 is CASSRGDRSYEQYF. CDR3 sequence (DNA): TGCGCCAGCAGCAGGGGGGACAGGAGTTACGAGCAGTACTTC. The rearrangement joins TRBV5-1 to TRBJ2-7; 8 bases are shared with TRBD1. Germline CDR1 and CDR2: SGHRS and YFSETQ. The CDR3 covers 14 residues. Trimming removed 4 bases from V and 4 bases from J; junction bases left unmatched: 7.

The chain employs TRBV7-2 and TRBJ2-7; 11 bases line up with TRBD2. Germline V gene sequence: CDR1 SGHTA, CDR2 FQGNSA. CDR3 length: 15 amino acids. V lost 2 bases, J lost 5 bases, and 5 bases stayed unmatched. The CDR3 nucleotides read TGTGCCAGCAGCTTAATGCTAGCGGGAGGAGACGAGCAGTACTTC. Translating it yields CASSLMLAGGDEQYF. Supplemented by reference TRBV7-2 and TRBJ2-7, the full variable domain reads GAGVSQSPSNKVTEKGKDVELRCDPISGHTALYWYRQSLGQGLEFLIYFQGNSAPDKSGLPSDRFSAERTGGSVSTLTIQRTQQEDSAVYLCASSLMLAGGDEQYFGPGTRLTVT.

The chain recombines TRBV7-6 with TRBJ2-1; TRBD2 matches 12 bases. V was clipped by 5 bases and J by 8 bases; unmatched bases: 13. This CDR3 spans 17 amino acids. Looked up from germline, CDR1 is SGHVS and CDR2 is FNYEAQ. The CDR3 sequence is CASSPRLAGEASYEQFF. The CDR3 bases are TGTGCCAGCAGCCCGCGACTAGCGGGAGAAGCTAGTTATGAGCAGTTCTTC.

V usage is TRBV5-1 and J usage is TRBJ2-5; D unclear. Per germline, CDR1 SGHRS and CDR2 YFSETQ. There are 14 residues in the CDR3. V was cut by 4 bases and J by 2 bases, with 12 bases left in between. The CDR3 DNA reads TGCGCCAGCAGCCCCTCACCGTCACAAGAGACCCAGTACTTC. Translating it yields CASSPSPSQETQYF.

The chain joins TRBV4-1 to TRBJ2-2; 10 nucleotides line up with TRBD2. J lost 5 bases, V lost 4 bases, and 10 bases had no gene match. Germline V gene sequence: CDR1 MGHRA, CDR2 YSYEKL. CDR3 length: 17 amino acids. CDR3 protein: CASSRSLAGVRTGELFF. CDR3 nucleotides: TGCGCCAGCAGCCGCTCGCTAGCGGGAGTAAGGACCGGGGAGCTGTTTTTT.

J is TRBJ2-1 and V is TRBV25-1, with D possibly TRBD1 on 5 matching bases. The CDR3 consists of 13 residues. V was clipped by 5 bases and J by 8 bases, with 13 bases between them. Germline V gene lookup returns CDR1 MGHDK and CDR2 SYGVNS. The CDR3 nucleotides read TGTGCCAGCAGTAGGCAGGGCTCGTATGAGCAGTTCTTC. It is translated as CASSRQGSYEQFF.

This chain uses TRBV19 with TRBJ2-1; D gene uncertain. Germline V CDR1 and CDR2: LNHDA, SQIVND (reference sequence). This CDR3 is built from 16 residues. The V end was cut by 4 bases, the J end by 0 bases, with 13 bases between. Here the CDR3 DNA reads TGTGCCAGTAGTAGGAACCTAGGTACCTCCTACAATGAGCAGTTCTTC. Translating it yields CASSRNLGTSYNEQFF.

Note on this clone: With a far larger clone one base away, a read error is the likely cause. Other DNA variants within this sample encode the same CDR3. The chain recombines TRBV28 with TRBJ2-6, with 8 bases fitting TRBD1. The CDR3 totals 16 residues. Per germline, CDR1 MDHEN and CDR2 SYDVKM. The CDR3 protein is CASSPGQASGANVLTF. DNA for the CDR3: TGTGCCAGCAGTCCGGGACAGGCCTCTGGAGCCAACGTCCTGACTTTC.

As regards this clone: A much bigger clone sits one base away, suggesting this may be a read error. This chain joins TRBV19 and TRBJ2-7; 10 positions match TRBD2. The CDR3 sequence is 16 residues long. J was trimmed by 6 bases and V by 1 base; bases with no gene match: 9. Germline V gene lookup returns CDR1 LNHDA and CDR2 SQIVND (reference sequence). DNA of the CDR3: TGTGCCAGTAGTATAGCGGGACTAGCGAGAGCTCGCGAGCAGTACTTC. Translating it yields CASSIAGLARAREQYF. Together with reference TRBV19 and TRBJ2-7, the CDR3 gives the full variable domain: DGGITQSPKYLFRKEGQNVTLSCEQNLNHDAMYWYRQDPGQGLRLIYYSQIVNDFQKGDIAEGYSVSREKKESFPLTVTSAQKNPTAFYLCASSIAGLARAREQYFGPGTRLTVT.

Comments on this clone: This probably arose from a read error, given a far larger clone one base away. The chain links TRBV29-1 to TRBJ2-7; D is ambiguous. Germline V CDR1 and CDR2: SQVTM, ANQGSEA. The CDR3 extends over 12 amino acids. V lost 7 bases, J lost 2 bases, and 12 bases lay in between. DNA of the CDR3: TGCAGCGCGCAGGACGGAACCTACGAGCAGTACTTC. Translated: CSAQDGTYEQYF.

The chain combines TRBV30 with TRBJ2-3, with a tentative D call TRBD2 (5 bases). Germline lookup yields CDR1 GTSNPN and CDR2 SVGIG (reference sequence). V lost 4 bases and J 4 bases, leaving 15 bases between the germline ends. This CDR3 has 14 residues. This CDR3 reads CAWTPPSHPDTQYF. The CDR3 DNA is TGTGCCTGGACCCCCCCTAGCCACCCAGATACGCAGTATTTT.

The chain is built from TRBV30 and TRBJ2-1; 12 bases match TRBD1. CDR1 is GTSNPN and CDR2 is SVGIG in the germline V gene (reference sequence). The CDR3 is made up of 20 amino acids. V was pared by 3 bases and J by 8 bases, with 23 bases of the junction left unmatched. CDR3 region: CAWSVRDRGLWGRLRDEQFF. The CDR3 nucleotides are TGTGCCTGGAGCGTCCGGGACAGGGGGCTTTGGGGGAGGTTGCGAGATGAGCAGTTCTTC.

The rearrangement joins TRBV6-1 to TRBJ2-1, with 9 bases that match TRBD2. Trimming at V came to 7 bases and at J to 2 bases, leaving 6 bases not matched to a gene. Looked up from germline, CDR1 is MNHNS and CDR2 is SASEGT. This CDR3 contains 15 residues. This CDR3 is CASTLLAGTYNEQFF. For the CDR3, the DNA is TGTGCCAGCACCCTACTAGCGGGCACCTACAATGAGCAGTTCTTC.

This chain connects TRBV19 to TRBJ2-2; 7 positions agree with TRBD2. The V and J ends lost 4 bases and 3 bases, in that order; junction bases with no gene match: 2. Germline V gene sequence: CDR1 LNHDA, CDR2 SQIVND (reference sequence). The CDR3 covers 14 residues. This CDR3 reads CASSSGSDTGELFF. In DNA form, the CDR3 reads TGTGCCAGTAGTAGCGGGAGTGACACCGGGGAGCTGTTTTTT. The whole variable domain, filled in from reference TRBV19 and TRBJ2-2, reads DGGITQSPKYLFRKEGQNVTLSCEQNLNHDAMYWYRQDPGQGLRLIYYSQIVNDFQKGDIAEGYSVSREKKESFPLTVTSAQKNPTAFYLCASSSGSDTGELFFGEGSRLTVL.

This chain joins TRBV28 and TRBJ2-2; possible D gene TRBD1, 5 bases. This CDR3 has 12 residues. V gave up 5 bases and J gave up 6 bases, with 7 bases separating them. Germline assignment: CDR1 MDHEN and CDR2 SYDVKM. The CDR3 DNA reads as TGTGCCAGCAGTCCAGGGCCCGGGGAGCTGTTTTTT. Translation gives CASSPGPGELFF.

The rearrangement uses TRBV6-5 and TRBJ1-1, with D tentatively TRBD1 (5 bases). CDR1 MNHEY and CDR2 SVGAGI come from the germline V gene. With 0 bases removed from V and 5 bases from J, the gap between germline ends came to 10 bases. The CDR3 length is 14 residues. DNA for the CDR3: TGTGCCAGCAGTTACTCTGGGGGTAGTACTGAAGCTTTCTTT. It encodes CASSYSGGSTEAFF.

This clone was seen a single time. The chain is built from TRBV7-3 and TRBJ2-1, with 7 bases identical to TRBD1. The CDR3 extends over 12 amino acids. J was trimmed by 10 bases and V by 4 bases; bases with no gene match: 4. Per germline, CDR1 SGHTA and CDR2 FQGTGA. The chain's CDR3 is CASSSRQGEQFF. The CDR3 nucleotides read TGTGCCAGCAGCTCCCGACAGGGAGAGCAGTTCTTC. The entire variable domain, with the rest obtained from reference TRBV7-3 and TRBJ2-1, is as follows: GAGVSQTPSNKVTEKGKYVELRCDPISGHTALYWYRQSLGQGPEFLIYFQGTGAADDSGLPNDRFFAVRPEGSVSTLKIQRTERGDSAVYLCASSSRQGEQFFGPGTRLTVL.

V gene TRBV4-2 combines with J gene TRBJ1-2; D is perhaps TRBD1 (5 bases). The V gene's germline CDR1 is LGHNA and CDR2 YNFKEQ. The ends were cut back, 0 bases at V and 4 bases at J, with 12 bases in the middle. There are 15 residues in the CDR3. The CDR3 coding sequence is TGTGCCAGCAGCCAAGATAGGTCAGGGAGCTATGGCTACACCTTC. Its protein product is CASSQDRSGSYGYTF.

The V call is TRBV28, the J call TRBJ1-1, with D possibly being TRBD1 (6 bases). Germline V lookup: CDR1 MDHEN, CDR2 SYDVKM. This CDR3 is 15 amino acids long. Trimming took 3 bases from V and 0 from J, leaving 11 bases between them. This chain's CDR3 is CASSLRGSMNTEAFF. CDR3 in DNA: TGTGCCAGCAGTTTGAGGGGGTCAATGAACACTGAAGCTTTCTTT.

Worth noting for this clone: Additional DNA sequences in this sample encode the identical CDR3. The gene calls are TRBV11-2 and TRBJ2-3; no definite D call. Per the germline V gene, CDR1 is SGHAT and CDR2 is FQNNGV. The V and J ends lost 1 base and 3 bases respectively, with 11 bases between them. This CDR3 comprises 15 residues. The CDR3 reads CASSLGSGLTDTQYF. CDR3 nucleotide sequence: TGTGCCAGCAGCTTAGGGTCAGGCCTTACAGATACGCAGTATTTT.

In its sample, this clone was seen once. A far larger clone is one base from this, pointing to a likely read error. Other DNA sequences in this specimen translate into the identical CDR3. The CDR3 DNA is TGTGCTAGCAGTTGGACAGGGGGCGCAGGCACCGGGGAGCTGTTTTTT. Translation: CASSWTGGAGTGELFF. This chain connects TRBV2 to TRBJ2-2, with 11 bases lining up with TRBD1. Germline-derived CDR1 and CDR2 are SNHLY and FYNNEI. This CDR3 spans 16 amino acids.

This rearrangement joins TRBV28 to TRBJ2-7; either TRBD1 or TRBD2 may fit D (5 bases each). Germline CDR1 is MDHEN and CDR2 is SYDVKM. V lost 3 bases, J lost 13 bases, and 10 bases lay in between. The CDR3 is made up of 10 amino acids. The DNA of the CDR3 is TGTGCCAGCAGTTTCAGGGACCTATACTTC. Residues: CASSFRDLYF.

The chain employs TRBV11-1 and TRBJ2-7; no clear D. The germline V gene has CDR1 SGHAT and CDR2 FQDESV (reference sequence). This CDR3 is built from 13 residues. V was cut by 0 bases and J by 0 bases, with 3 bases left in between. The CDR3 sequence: CASSLARSYEQYF. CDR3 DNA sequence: TGTGCCAGCAGCTTAGCCCGCTCCTACGAGCAGTACTTC. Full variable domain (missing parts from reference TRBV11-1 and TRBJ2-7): EAEVAQSPRYKITEKSQAVAFWCDPISGHATLYWYRQILGQGPELLVQFQDESVVDDSQLPKDRFSAERLKGVDSTLKIQPAELGDSAMYLCASSLARSYEQYFGPGTRLTVT.

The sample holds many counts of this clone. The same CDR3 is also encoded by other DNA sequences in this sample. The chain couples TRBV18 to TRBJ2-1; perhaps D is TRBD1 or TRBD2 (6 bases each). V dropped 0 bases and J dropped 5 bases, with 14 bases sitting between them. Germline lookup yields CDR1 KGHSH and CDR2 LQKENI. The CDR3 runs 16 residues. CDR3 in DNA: TGTGCCAGCTCACCACCGTCCGGGGGCGGCCACAATGAGCAGTTCTTC. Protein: CASSPPSGGGHNEQFF.

The CDR3: CASSSPGDDSTDTQYF. The DNA of the CDR3 is TGTGCCAGCAGTTCCCCAGGGGATGATAGCACAGATACGCAGTATTTT. The genes are TRBV27 and TRBJ2-3; D may be TRBD1 (6 bases). Trimming removed 4 bases from V and 0 bases from J, with 14 bases in between. Germline CDR1 reads MNHEY; CDR2 reads SMNVEV (reference sequence). This CDR3 has 16 residues.

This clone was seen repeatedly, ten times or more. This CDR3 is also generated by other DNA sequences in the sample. The CDR3 bases are TGTGCCAGCAGTTTGACGAGCACATATAGCAATCAGCCCCAGCATTTT. Protein product: CASSLTSTYSNQPQHF. The chain uses TRBV28 and TRBJ1-5; D ambiguous. The CDR3 loop spans 16 amino acids. CDR1 is MDHEN and CDR2 is SYDVKM in the germline V gene. Trimming removed 3 bases at V and 0 bases at J, with 12 bases between.